The present entry profiles one TCR beta chain with its context. Its antigen is undetermined. The sample belongs to a study of shared clonotypes between healthy human individuals. Overall study context: Each donor contributed plates that comprised three CD4 naive, three CD4 memory, two CD8 naive and one CD8 memory. Study-wide findings and caveats: Unshared clonotypes carried lower generation probabilities than those common to all four donors.

Naive CD8 cells lacked CD45RO and underwent positive selection for CCR7, leaving out terminally differentiated effector memory CD45RA+ cells. CDR1 is MNHEY, CDR2 SMNVEV, per germline (reference sequence). V shed 3 bases and J shed 2 bases, with 15 bases lying between them. There are 16 residues in the CDR3. Sequenced by immunoSEQ multiplex PCR; TCRdb stores in-frame clones only, minus some. The table lists around 620,000 clones, 85% to 95% of them singletons. V and J are TRBV27 and TRBJ2-3, with D maybe TRBD1 (6 bases). The sequenced sample was naive CD8+ T cells sorted from blood. This clonotype was obtained from a young woman in good health. The CDR3 loop reads CASSLNRAKITDTQYF. As DNA, the CDR3 is TGTGCCAGCAGTTTGAACAGGGCGAAAATCACAGATACGCAGTATTTT.